The clone carrying this T cell receptor beta chain has a handful of counts. Its target is not known. This specimen belongs to a study of blood T cells in healthy people across ages. Through a sample-barcoded 5' primer and a J-beta primer mix, a second PCR was run for roughly 6 to 11 cycles. At least 2.5 million CDR3-containing paired-end reads were obtained per sample. A single record per CDR3 protein comes from TCRdb applying MiXCR to the 5' RACE reads. The table records around 1,900,000 distinct CDR3 sequences, around 42% of them present only once. Study observations and caveats: The unsorted PBMCs prevented any conclusive comparison of naive versus antigen-experienced cells. More naive CD4+ cells and higher diversity marked long-lived donors relative to aged donors.

The V gene end was trimmed by 5 bases and the J gene end by 2 bases; junction bases not matched to a gene: 5. The germline gives CDR1 SGHAT, CDR2 FQDESV (reference sequence). This CDR3 region has 15 residues. The receptor was isolated from a human donor in good health. This chain joins TRBV11-1 and TRBJ2-7, with 11 positions matching TRBD1. Input material: blood. CDR3 nucleotides: TGTGCCAGCAGCCGCGGGACAGGGGGGACCTACGAGCAGTACTTC. Encoded protein: CASSRGTGGTYEQYF.